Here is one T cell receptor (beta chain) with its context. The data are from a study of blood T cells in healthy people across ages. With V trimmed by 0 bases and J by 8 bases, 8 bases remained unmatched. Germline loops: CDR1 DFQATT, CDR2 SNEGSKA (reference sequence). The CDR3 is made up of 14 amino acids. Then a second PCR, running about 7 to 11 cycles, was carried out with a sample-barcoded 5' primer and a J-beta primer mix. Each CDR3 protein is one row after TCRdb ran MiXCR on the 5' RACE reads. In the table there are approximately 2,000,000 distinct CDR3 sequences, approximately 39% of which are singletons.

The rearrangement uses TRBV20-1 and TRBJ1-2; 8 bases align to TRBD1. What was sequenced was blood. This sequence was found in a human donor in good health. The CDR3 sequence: CSAREWQGARGYTF. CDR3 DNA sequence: TGCAGTGCTAGAGAGTGGCAGGGGGCGCGAGGCTACACCTTC.